This entry features one T cell receptor beta chain sequence. In the original analysis: Amplification of reference gene primers was used by the study to estimate nucleated cell counts. Profiled with immunoSEQ multiplex PCR; TCRdb holds only in-frame clones, not every one. V and J calls and clone size are those listed in that table; D and trimming were worked out from the DNA. The sample carries 150,000 or so clones, approximately 80% recorded once. The CDR3 extends over 16 amino acids. The germline CDR1 and CDR2 sequences are SGHVS and FNYEAQ. V trimming: 5 bases; J trimming: 3 bases; junction bases outside the gene matches: 7. This sample was taken from a study of blood T cell repertoires in COVID-19. On the study more broadly: Sites in the United States, Italy and Spain provided acute and convalescent COVID-19 samples. Nucleic acid was either cDNA or gDNA, and it came from T cells, B-cell-depleted T cells, or PBMCs.

This TCR came from a woman older than 75 with active or convalescent COVID-19. The V gene is TRBV7-6, the J gene TRBJ1-2, with 12 bases identical to TRBD1. Material: peripheral blood. CDR3 residues: CASSPGTGGADYGYTF. The CDR3, as DNA: TGTGCCAGCAGCCCCGGGACAGGGGGCGCTGACTATGGCTACACCTTC.